This T cell receptor (beta chain) was profiled in a study of T cells in Graves' hyperthyroidism and ophthalmopathy. Looking at the study overall: Peripheral blood was secured at the point of initial diagnosis, before any treatment.

Disease duration under 2 months; hyperthyroidism patients were aged 18 to 65. Authors of the study amplified TCR beta CDR3 regions from RNA transcripts. HTBI primers were employed in a first-round RT-PCR of the TCR CDR3. Each CDR3 protein is one row after TCRdb ran MiXCR on the multiplex PCR reads. The sample contains a few hundred thousand distinct CDR3 sequences, approximately 15% of which appear only once. The V and J ends lost 4 bases and 8 bases respectively, with 23 bases between them. CDR1 MNHNS and CDR2 SASEGT come from the germline V gene. CDR3 length: 17 residues. The sequenced sample was blood. The chain uses TRBV6-1 and TRBJ1-4; a possible D gene is TRBD1 (5 bases). The source is a man under 40 with Graves' hyperthyroidism that later progressed to Graves' ophthalmopathy. CDR3 bases: TGTGCCAGCAGTGTGGGGTACGGTGGGGCAAGGGACGAAAAACTGTTTTTT. Translation: CASSVGYGGARDEKLFF.